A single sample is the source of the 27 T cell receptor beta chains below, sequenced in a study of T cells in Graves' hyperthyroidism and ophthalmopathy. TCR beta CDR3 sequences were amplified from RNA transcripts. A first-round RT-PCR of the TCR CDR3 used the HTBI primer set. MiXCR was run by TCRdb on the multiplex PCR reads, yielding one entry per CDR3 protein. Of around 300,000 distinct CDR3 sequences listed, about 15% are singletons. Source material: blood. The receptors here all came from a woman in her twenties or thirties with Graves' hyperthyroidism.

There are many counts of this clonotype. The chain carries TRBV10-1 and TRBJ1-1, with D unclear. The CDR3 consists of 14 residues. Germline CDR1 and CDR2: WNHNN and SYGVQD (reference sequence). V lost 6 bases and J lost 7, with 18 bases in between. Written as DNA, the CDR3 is TGCGCCAGCAGCGCCTCTGTTGGCGCTGATGAAGCTTTCTTT. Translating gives CASSASVGADEAFF.

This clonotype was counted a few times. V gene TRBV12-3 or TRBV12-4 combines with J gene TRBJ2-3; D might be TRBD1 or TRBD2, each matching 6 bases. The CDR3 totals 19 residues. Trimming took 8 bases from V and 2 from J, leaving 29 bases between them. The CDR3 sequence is CASLPWGALEQGNTDTQYF. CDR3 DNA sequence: TGTGCCAGCCTCCCGTGGGGGGCACTTGAACAAGGAAACACAGATACGCAGTATTTT.

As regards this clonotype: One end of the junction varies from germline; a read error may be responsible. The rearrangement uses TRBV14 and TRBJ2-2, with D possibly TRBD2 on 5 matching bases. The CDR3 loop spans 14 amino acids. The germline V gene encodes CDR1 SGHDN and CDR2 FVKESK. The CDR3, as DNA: TGTGCCAGCAGCCGACTTTCGAACACCGGGGAGCTGTCTTTT. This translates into CASSRLSNTGELSF. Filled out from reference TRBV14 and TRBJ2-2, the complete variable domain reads EAGVTQFPSHSVIEKGQTVTLRCDPISGHDNLYWYRRVMGKEIKFLLHFVKESKQDESGMPNNRFLAERTGGTYSTLKVQPAELEDSGVYFCASSRLSNTGELSFGEGSRLTVL.

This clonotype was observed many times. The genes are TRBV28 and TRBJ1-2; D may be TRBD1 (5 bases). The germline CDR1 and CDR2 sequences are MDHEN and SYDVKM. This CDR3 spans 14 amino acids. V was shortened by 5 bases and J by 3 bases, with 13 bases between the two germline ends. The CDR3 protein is CASSPPTEDYGYTF. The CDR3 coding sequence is TGTGCCAGCAGTCCTCCGACAGAGGACTATGGCTACACCTTC.

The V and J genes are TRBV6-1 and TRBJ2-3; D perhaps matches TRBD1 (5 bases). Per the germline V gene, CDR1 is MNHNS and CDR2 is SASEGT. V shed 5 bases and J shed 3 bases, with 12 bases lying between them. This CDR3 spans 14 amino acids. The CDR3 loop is CASSRGTGTDTQYF. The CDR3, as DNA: TGTGCCAGCAGTAGGGGAACCGGAACAGATACGCAGTATTTT.

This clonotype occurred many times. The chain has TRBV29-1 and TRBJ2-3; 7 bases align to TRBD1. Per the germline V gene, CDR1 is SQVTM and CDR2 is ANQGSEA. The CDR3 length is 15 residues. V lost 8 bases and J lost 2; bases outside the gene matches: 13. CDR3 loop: CSRTYEGAVTDTQYF. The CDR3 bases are TGCAGCCGCACATATGAGGGGGCGGTCACAGATACGCAGTATTTT.

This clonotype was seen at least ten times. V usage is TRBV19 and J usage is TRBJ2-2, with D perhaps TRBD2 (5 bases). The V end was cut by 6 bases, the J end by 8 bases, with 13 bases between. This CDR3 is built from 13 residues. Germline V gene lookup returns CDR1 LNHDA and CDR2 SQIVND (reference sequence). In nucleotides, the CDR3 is TGTGCCAGTAGATACGGAGGTCCGGGGGAGCTGTTTTTT. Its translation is CASRYGGPGELFF.

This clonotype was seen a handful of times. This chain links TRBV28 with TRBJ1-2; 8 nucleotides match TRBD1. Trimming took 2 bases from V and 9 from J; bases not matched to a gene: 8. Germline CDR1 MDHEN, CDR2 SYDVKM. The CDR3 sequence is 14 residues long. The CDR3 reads CASSLRQGARSYTF. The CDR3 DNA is TGTGCCAGCAGTTTACGCCAGGGGGCAAGGAGCTACACCTTC.

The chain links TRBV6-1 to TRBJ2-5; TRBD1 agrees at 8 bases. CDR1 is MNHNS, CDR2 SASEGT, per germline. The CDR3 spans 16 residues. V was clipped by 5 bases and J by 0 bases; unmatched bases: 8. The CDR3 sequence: CASSPRQGSYQETQYF. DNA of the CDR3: TGTGCCAGCAGTCCCCGACAGGGGTCGTACCAAGAGACCCAGTACTTC.

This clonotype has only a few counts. The CDR3, as DNA: TGTGCCAGCAGTTACAGGGGTCGAAGCAATCAGCCCCAGCATTTT. Protein sequence: CASSYRGRSNQPQHF. V is TRBV2 and J is TRBJ1-5; 7 bases line up with TRBD1. CDR3 length equals 15 residues. The junction had 5 bases not matched to a gene; V was cut back by 5 bases and J by 1 base. Germline CDR1 is SNHLY and CDR2 is FYNNEI.

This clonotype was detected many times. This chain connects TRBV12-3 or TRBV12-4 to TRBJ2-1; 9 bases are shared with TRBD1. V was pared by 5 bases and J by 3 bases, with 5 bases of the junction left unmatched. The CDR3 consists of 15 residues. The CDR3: CASSKTGGNYNEQFF. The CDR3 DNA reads TGTGCCAGCAGTAAGACAGGGGGTAACTACAATGAGCAGTTCTTC.

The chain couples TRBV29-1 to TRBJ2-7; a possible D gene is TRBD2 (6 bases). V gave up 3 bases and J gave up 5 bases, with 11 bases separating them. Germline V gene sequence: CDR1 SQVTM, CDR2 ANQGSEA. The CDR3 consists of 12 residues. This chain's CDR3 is CSVEEGSHEQYF. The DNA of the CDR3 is TGCAGCGTTGAGGAGGGTTCCCACGAGCAGTACTTC.

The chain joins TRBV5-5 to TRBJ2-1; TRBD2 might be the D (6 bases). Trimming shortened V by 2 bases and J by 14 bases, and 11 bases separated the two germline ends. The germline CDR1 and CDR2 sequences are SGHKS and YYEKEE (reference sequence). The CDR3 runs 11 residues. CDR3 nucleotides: TGTGCCAGCAGCTTCGGGGAGGTGGAGTTCTTC. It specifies CASSFGEVEFF.

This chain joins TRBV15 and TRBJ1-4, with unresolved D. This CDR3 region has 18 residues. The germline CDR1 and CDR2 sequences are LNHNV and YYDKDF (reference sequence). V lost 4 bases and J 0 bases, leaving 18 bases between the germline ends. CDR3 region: CATSTHFANSATNEKLFF. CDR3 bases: TGTGCCACCAGCACTCATTTCGCAAACAGCGCAACTAATGAAAAACTGTTTTTT.

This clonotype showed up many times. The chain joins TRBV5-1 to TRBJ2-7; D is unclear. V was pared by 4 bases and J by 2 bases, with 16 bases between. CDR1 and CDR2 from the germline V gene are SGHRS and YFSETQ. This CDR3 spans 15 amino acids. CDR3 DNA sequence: TGCGCCAGCAGCACGACCCCAGGAGAAACCTACGAGCAGTACTTC. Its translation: CASSTTPGETYEQYF.

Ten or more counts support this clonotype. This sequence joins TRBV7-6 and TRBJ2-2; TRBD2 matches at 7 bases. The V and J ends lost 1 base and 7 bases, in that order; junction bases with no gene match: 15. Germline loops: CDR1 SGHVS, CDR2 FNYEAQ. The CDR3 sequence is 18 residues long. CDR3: CASSLVGSGAGDGGELFF. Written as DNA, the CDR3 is TGTGCCAGCAGCTTAGTGGGATCTGGCGCGGGAGACGGCGGGGAGCTGTTTTTT.

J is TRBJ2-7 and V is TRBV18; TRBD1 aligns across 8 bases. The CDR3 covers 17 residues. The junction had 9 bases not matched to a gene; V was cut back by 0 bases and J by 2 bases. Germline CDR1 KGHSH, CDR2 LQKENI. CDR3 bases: TGTGCCAGCTCACCACCGGTGATCAGGGGGCGCCCCTACGAGCAGTACTTC. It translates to CASSPPVIRGRPYEQYF.

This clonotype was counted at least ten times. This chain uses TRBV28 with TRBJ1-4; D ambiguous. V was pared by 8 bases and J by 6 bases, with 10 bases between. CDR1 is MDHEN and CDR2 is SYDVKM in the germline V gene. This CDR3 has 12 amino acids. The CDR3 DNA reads TGTGCCAGCGTCAAAGGATATGAAAAACTGTTTTTT. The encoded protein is CASVKGYEKLFF.

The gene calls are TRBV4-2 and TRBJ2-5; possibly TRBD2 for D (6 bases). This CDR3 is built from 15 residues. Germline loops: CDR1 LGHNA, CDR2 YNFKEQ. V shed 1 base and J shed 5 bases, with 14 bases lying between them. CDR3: CASSQGPGREETQYF. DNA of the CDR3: TGTGCCAGCAGCCAAGGCCCAGGCCGGGAGGAGACCCAGTACTTC.

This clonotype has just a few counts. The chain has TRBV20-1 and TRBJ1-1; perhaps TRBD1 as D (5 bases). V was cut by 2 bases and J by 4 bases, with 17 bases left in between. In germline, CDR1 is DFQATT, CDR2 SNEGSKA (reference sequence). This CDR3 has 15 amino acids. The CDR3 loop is CSARSRGGGSTEAFF. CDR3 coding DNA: TGCAGTGCTAGATCCCGGGGGGGGGGAAGCACTGAAGCTTTCTTT.

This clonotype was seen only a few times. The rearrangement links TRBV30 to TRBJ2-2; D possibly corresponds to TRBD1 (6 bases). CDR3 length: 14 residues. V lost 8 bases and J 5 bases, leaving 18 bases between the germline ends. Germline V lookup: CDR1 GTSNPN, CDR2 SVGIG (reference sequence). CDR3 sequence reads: CAMAYRDLTGELFF. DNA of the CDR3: TGTGCCATGGCCTACAGGGATTTAACCGGGGAGCTGTTTTTT. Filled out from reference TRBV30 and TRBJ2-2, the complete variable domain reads SQTIHQWPATLVQPVGSPLSLECTVEGTSNPNLYWYRQAAGRGLQLLFYSVGIGQISSEVPQNLSASRPQDRQFILSSKKLLLSDSGFYLCAMAYRDLTGELFFGEGSRLTVL.

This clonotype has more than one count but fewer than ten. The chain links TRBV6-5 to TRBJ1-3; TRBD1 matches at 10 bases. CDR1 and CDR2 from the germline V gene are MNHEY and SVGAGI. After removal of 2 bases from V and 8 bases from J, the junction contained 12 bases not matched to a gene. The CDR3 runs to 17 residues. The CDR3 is CASSYTRSGTGVDTIYF. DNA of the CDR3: TGTGCCAGCAGTTACACGAGATCCGGGACAGGGGTCGACACCATATATTTT.

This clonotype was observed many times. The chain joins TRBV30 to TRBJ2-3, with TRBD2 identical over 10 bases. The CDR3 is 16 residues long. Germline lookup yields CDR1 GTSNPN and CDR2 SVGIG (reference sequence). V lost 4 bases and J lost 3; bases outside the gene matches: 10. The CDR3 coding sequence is TGTGCCTGGAAGCGGGAGGGGGCGCCCAGAACAGATACGCAGTATTTT. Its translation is CAWKREGAPRTDTQYF.

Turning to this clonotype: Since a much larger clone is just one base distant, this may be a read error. The CDR3 loop is CAASDSPGWYGYTF. CDR3 nucleotides: TGTGCCGCCAGTGATTCCCCGGGGTGGTATGGCTACACCTTC. V is TRBV24-1 and J is TRBJ1-2; no clear D gene. The germline V gene has CDR1 KGHDR and CDR2 SFDVKD. The CDR3 contains 14 residues.

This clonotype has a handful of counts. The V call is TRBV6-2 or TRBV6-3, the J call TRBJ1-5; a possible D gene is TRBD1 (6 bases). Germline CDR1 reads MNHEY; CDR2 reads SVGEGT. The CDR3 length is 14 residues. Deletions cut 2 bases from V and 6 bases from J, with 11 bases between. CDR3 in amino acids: CASSYGQWGQPQHF. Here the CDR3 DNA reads TGTGCCAGCAGTTACGGACAGTGGGGTCAGCCCCAGCATTTT.

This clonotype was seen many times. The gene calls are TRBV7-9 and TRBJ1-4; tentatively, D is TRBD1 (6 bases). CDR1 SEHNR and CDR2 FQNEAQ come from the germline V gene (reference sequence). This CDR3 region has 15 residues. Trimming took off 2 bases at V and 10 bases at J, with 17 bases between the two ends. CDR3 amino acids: CASSLRDNRPGKLFF. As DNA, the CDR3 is TGTGCCAGCAGCTTAAGGGACAATCGCCCCGGAAAACTGTTTTTT. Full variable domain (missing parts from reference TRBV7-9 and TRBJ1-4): DTGVSQNPRHKITKRGQNVTFRCDPISEHNRLYWYRQTLGQGPEFLTYFQNEAQLEKSRLLSDRFSAERPKGSFSTLEIQRTEQGDSAMYLCASSLRDNRPGKLFFGSGTQLSVL.

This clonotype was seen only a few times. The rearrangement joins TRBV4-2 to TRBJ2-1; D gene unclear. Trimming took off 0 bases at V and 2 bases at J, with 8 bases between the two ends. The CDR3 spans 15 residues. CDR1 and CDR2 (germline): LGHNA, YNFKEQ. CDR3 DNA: TGTGCCAGCAGCCAAGACGCCGCGGCCTACAATGAGCAGTTCTTC. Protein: CASSQDAAAYNEQFF.